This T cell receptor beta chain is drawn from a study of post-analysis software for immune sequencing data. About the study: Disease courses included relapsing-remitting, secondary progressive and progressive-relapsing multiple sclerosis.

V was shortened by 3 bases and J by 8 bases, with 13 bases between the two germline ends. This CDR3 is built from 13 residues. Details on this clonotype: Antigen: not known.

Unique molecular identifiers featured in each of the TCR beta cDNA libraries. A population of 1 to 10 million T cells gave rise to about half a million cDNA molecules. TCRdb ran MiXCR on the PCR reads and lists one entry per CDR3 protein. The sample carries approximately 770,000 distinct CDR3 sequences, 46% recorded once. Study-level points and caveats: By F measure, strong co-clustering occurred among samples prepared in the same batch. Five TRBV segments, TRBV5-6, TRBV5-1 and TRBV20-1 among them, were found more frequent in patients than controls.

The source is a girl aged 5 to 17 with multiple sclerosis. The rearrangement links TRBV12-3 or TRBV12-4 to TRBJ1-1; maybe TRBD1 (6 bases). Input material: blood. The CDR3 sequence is CASSLYQGIEAFF. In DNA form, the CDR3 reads TGTGCCAGCAGTTTGTATCAGGGGATAGAAGCTTTCTTT.